One and the same sample provided the 31 T cell receptor beta chains below, sequenced in a study of CD4+ T cells in melanoma. Sequencing was performed with immunoSEQ multiplex PCR; in TCRdb, only in-frame clones are kept and a portion is missing. The sample contains some 19,000 clones, just under 80% of which appear only once. The origin of the receptors is a human donor with melanoma.

This chain uses TRBV23-1 with TRBJ1-2; unclear D gene. TRBV23-1 is noted as an ORF with a role that remains uncertain. This CDR3 is 12 amino acids long. V lost 2 bases and J 8 bases, leaving 9 bases between the germline ends. The CDR3 nucleotides are TGCGCCAGCAGTCAAGCACTATTGGGCTACACCTTC. Its translation is CASSQALLGYTF.

This chain links TRBV7-8 with TRBJ2-2, with D perhaps being TRBD1 or TRBD2 (5 bases each). The V gene lost 3 bases and the J gene lost 7 bases, with 6 bases spanning the gap. From germline, CDR1 is SGHVS and CDR2 FQNEAQ. CDR3 size: 12 residues. Written as DNA, the CDR3 is TGTGCCAGCAGCTTGGGGGTCGGGGAGCTGTTTTTT. Translation: CASSLGVGELFF.

The V gene is TRBV10-3, the J gene TRBJ1-5; 7 nucleotides align to TRBD1. The J segment lost 5 bases and the V segment lost 4 bases, leaving 5 bases of the junction unmatched. The germline CDR1 and CDR2 sequences are ENHRY and SYGVKD. The CDR3 length is 14 residues. The CDR3 coding sequence is TGTGCCATCAGTGCAACAACAGGGGATCAGCCCCAGCATTTT. Amino acids: CAISATTGDQPQHF.

The gene calls are TRBV14 and TRBJ1-2; the D is unclear. Trimming took 2 bases from V and 0 from J, leaving 7 bases between them. In germline, CDR1 is SGHDN, CDR2 FVKESK. The CDR3 length is 14 residues. The CDR3 DNA follows: TGTGCCAGCAGCCAACTACATCCTAACTATGGCTACACCTTC. It specifies CASSQLHPNYGYTF.

This clone was observed a few times. J is TRBJ1-2 and V is TRBV27; maybe TRBD1 (5 bases). Germline-derived CDR1 and CDR2 are MNHEY and SMNVEV (reference sequence). CDR3 length: 12 residues. Trimming left V 6 bases short and J 8 bases short, with 13 bases between. CDR3: CASREPGRGYTF. DNA of the CDR3: TGTGCCAGCAGAGAACCGGGACGAGGCTACACCTTC.

The V call is TRBV19, the J call TRBJ1-1, with D unresolved. This CDR3 is 17 amino acids long. Per germline, CDR1 LNHDA and CDR2 SQIVND (reference sequence). The germline V and J ends were trimmed by 5 bases and 8 bases, with 27 bases remaining between them. The DNA for the CDR3 is TGTGCCAGTAGTGCCAGGAGGAGGGTCGAACCCCTTTGGGAAGCTTTCTTT. It translates to CASSARRRVEPLWEAFF.

This clone was counted only a few times. The V gene is TRBV11-3, the J gene TRBJ1-1; TRBD1 is a possible D gene (6 bases). Germline lookup yields CDR1 SGHNT and CDR2 YENEEA. The CDR3 is 14 amino acids. The ends were cut back, 6 bases at V and 2 bases at J, with 13 bases in the middle. CDR3 nucleotide sequence: TGTGCCAGCAGGGCGGGACACTCAAACACTGAAGCTTTCTTT. It is translated as CASRAGHSNTEAFF. The complete variable domain, with remaining parts taken from reference TRBV11-3 and TRBJ1-1, reads EAGVVQSPRYKIIEKKQPVAFWCNPISGHNTLYWYLQNLGQGPELLIRYENEEAVDDSQLPKDRFSAERLKGVDSTLKIQPAELGDSAVYLCASRAGHSNTEAFFGQGTRLTVV.

As to this clone: This likely reflects a read error, since a far larger clone is one base away. The chain has TRBV4-2 and TRBJ1-5; unclear D gene. Trimming removed 1 base from V and 11 bases from J, with 15 bases in between. Germline CDR1 reads LGHNA; CDR2 reads YNFKEQ. The CDR3 is made up of 14 amino acids. This CDR3 is CASSQAVVGWSQHF. CDR3 DNA: TGTGCCAGCAGCCAAGCCGTGGTAGGGTGGTCCCAGCATTTT.

This rearrangement joins TRBV7-8 to TRBJ2-7; either TRBD1 or TRBD2 may supply D (5 bases each). Germline lookup yields CDR1 SGHVS and CDR2 FQNEAQ. Trimming took 5 bases from V and 6 from J, leaving 17 bases between them. The CDR3 sequence is 14 residues long. CDR3 DNA: TGTGCCAGCAGCCCGTCCGGGGCTGGGGTCGAGCAGTACTTC. As protein: CASSPSGAGVEQYF.

This sequence joins TRBV7-9 and TRBJ1-3; a weak D match, TRBD1 (6 bases). From germline, CDR1 is SEHNR and CDR2 FQNEAQ (reference sequence). Trimming pared 2 bases from V and 4 bases from J, leaving 9 bases between. This CDR3 comprises 14 residues. CDR3 sequence reads: CASSLWGRGNTIYF. The CDR3 coding sequence is TGTGCCAGCAGCTTATGGGGGCGCGGAAACACCATATATTTT.

This chain uses TRBV14 with TRBJ1-1, with D unresolved. The CDR3 length is 12 residues. Trimming took 4 bases from V and 7 from J, leaving 10 bases between them. Germline V gene data show CDR1 as SGHDN and CDR2 as FVKESK. This chain's CDR3 is CASSRVGSEAFF. The CDR3 coding sequence is TGTGCCAGCAGCCGGGTAGGGAGTGAAGCTTTCTTT. The whole variable domain, filled in from reference TRBV14 and TRBJ1-1, reads EAGVTQFPSHSVIEKGQTVTLRCDPISGHDNLYWYRRVMGKEIKFLLHFVKESKQDESGMPNNRFLAERTGGTYSTLKVQPAELEDSGVYFCASSRVGSEAFFGQGTRLTVV.

This chain joins TRBV19 and TRBJ2-4; D not resolved. This CDR3 comprises 12 residues. V lost 5 bases and J 0 bases, leaving 2 bases between the germline ends. Germline V gene data show CDR1 as LNHDA and CDR2 as SQIVND (reference sequence). DNA of the CDR3: TGTGCCAGTAGTTTAGCCAAAAACATTCAGTACTTC. It translates to CASSLAKNIQYF.

The chain links TRBV9 to TRBJ2-2, with D perhaps matching TRBD1 (5 bases). V was cut by 0 bases and J by 7 bases, with 7 bases left in between. From germline, CDR1 is SGDLS and CDR2 YYNGEE. This CDR3 is 13 amino acids long. CDR3 in amino acids: CASSVGGIGELFF. For the CDR3, the DNA is TGTGCCAGCAGCGTAGGGGGCATCGGGGAGCTGTTTTTT.

This rearrangement joins TRBV5-1 to TRBJ2-1; 9 bases are shared with TRBD1. V was clipped by 4 bases and J by 6 bases; unmatched bases: 8. The CDR3 runs to 15 residues. The germline gives CDR1 SGHRS, CDR2 YFSETQ. Here the CDR3 reads CASSLWTGVGNEQFF. In DNA form, the CDR3 reads TGCGCCAGCAGCCTATGGACAGGGGTGGGCAATGAGCAGTTCTTC.

This clone was seen only once. DNA of the CDR3: TGTGCCAGCAGCCAGGAGGGTCTCTCCCGGAATTCACCCCTCCACTTT. Protein: CASSQEGLSRNSPLHF. The V call is TRBV13, the J call TRBJ1-6; D unresolved. V dropped 5 bases and J dropped 7 bases, with 18 bases sitting between them. Germline CDR1 and CDR2: PRHDT and FYEKMQ (reference sequence). The CDR3 is 16 residues long.

The rearrangement joins TRBV11-2 to TRBJ1-1, with D possibly TRBD1 on 5 matching bases. The ends were cut back, 3 bases at V and 1 base at J, with 15 bases in the middle. The CDR3 has 16 amino acids. CDR1 SGHAT and CDR2 FQNNGV come from the germline V gene. In DNA, the CDR3 is TGTGCCAGCAGCTTGGTCCTCGGGGGGACGAACACTGAAGCTTTCTTT. Encoded protein: CASSLVLGGTNTEAFF.

V gene TRBV11-2 combines with J gene TRBJ1-4; D gene uncertain. Between the trimmed V and J ends, which lost 0 bases and 5 bases, there was a span of 7 bases. Per germline, CDR1 SGHAT and CDR2 FQNNGV. This CDR3 comprises 14 residues. The CDR3 nucleotides read TGTGCCAGCAGCTTAGACGGGAACAATGAAAAACTGTTTTTT. Its protein product is CASSLDGNNEKLFF.

This chain links TRBV4-1 with TRBJ2-3; 12 nucleotides match TRBD2. With V trimmed by 4 bases and J by 4 bases, 3 bases remained unmatched. This CDR3 spans 15 amino acids. Germline V gives CDR1 MGHRA, CDR2 YSYEKL. CDR3 DNA: TGCGCCAGCAGCCCTCTAGCGGGGGGGGCAGATACGCAGTATTTT. This encodes CASSPLAGGADTQYF.

The chain carries TRBV7-9 and TRBJ2-5; D is uncertain. The CDR3 totals 13 residues. Between the trimmed V and J ends, which lost 2 bases and 5 bases, there was a span of 9 bases. In germline, CDR1 is SEHNR, CDR2 FQNEAQ (reference sequence). CDR3 sequence (DNA): TGTGCCAGCAGCTTATCCGGGTTGGAGACCCAGTACTTC. It specifies CASSLSGLETQYF.

The genes are TRBV6-4 and TRBJ2-1; 8 bases match TRBD2. Germline V gives CDR1 MRHNA, CDR2 SNTAGT. With V trimmed by 0 bases and J by 11 bases, 12 bases remained unmatched. The CDR3 spans 16 residues. The chain's CDR3 is CASSDSGSGGAMKQFF. The CDR3 DNA sequence: TGTGCCAGCAGTGACTCAGGGAGCGGGGGAGCAATGAAGCAGTTCTTC.

The rearrangement joins TRBV18 to TRBJ1-5; D uncertain. The CDR3 sequence is 15 residues long. Germline lookup yields CDR1 KGHSH and CDR2 LQKENI. Trimming left V 3 bases short and J 3 bases short, with 12 bases between. This chain's CDR3 is CASSPQAGFNQPQHF. CDR3 sequence (DNA): TGTGCCAGCTCACCGCAAGCGGGGTTCAATCAGCCCCAGCATTTT.

V usage is TRBV30 and J usage is TRBJ1-1, with D unresolved. Trimming pared 4 bases from V and 1 base from J, leaving 19 bases between. Germline V CDR1 and CDR2: GTSNPN, SVGIG (reference sequence). The CDR3 extends over 16 amino acids. CDR3 amino acids: CAWKVGPGIRNTEAFF. The CDR3 DNA reads TGTGCCTGGAAGGTGGGTCCGGGAATCAGGAACACTGAAGCTTTCTTT. Combining the CDR3 with reference TRBV30 and TRBJ1-1 gives the whole variable domain SQTIHQWPATLVQPVGSPLSLECTVEGTSNPNLYWYRQAAGRGLQLLFYSVGIGQISSEVPQNLSASRPQDRQFILSSKKLLLSDSGFYLCAWKVGPGIRNTEAFFGQGTRLTVV.

V is TRBV30 and J is TRBJ2-7; D not certain. V lost 4 bases and J 3 bases, leaving 10 bases between the germline ends. This CDR3 has 12 amino acids. CDR1 and CDR2 from the germline V gene are GTSNPN and SVGIG (reference sequence). The CDR3 protein is CAWTRPDYEQYF. The CDR3 DNA is TGTGCCTGGACTAGACCAGACTACGAGCAGTACTTC. Variable domain in full (rest from reference TRBV30 and TRBJ2-7): SQTIHQWPATLVQPVGSPLSLECTVEGTSNPNLYWYRQAAGRGLQLLFYSVGIGQISSEVPQNLSASRPQDRQFILSSKKLLLSDSGFYLCAWTRPDYEQYFGPGTRLTVT.

The table lists this clone with a few counts. The chain links TRBV18 to TRBJ2-5; D perhaps matches TRBD1 (5 bases). The CDR3 runs 16 residues. The germline V and J ends were trimmed by 0 bases and 4 bases, with 15 bases remaining between them. Germline lookup yields CDR1 KGHSH and CDR2 LQKENI. The CDR3 DNA reads TGTGCCAGCTCACCACCAGACGGACACAATAGAGAGACCCAGTACTTC. Its translation: CASSPPDGHNRETQYF.

The CDR3 region has the DNA TGTGCTAGTGGTTTGGTACAGGTAGCCAAAAACATTCAGTACTTC. Translated, it gives CASGLVQVAKNIQYF. The rearrangement joins TRBV12-5 to TRBJ2-4; D may be TRBD1 (5 bases). CDR1 LGHNT and CDR2 FRNRAP come from the germline V gene. The V gene lost 0 bases and the J gene lost 0 bases, with 6 bases spanning the gap. This CDR3 region has 15 residues.

The V call is TRBV11-2, the J call TRBJ1-1, with unresolved D. Per the germline V gene, CDR1 is SGHAT and CDR2 is FQNNGV. The CDR3 is 11 amino acids. Trimming cost V 4 bases and J 11 bases, with 11 bases left between them. The CDR3 nucleotides are TGTGCCAGCAGCTCTGGGAGGGTGGCTTTCTTT. It codes for CASSSGRVAFF.

J is TRBJ1-4 and V is TRBV6-6, with 7 positions matching TRBD1. The length of the CDR3 is 15 residues. Looked up from germline, CDR1 is MNHNY and CDR2 is SVGAGI (reference sequence). The ends lost 5 bases at V and 3 bases at J; junction bases unmatched: 6. CDR3 sequence: CASSSGQVANEKLFF. The CDR3 DNA reads TGTGCCAGCAGTAGTGGACAGGTTGCTAATGAAAAACTGTTTTTT.

The chain carries TRBV10-3 and TRBJ1-6; the match to TRBD1 covers 7 bases. The CDR3 has 14 residues. Germline lookup yields CDR1 ENHRY and CDR2 SYGVKD. V shed 1 base and J 10 bases; nucleotides not matched to a gene: 4. This chain's CDR3 is CAISELTGRSPLHF. CDR3 nucleotides: TGTGCCATCAGTGAGTTGACAGGGCGGTCACCCCTCCACTTT.

The rearrangement joins TRBV12-5 to TRBJ2-5; perhaps TRBD2 as D (5 bases). CDR3 length equals 14 residues. Germline lookup yields CDR1 LGHNT and CDR2 FRNRAP. V lost 5 bases to trimming and J lost 5 bases, with 15 bases between them. The DNA of the CDR3 is TGTGCTAGTGGTCACGATTGGCCGGGGGAGACCCAGTACTTC. As protein: CASGHDWPGETQYF.

This CDR3 reads CASSLVGDNYEQYF. The CDR3 nucleotides read TGCGCCAGCAGCTTGGTAGGCGACAATTACGAGCAGTACTTC. V gene TRBV5-1 combines with J gene TRBJ2-7; D is undetermined. The CDR3 has 14 residues. The ends were cut back, 0 bases at V and 4 bases at J, with 11 bases in the middle. From germline, CDR1 is SGHRS and CDR2 YFSETQ.

The V gene is TRBV2, the J gene TRBJ2-1; 10 nucleotides agree with TRBD2. The trim removed 9 bases at V and 0 bases at J, leaving 11 bases unmatched. Germline assignment: CDR1 SNHLY and CDR2 FYNNEI. There are 17 residues in the CDR3. In nucleotides, the CDR3 is TGTGCCAGTTCTAGCGGGGGCCGTGTCAGCTCCTACAATGAGCAGTTCTTC. Translating gives CASSSGGRVSSYNEQFF.